This record looks at one T cell receptor (beta chain) sequence and its context. What it binds is not known. Use of 60 Vbeta and 13 Jbeta primers characterized the PCR. Assay used: immunoSEQ multiplex PCR; TCRdb lists only in-frame clones, some missing. The table has around 100,000 clones, roughly 69% seen once. The sample originates from a study of cytomegalovirus exposure and HLA in healthy donors. Study-wide results and limits: One cluster of highly shared sequence variants probably arose as a sequencing artifact.

The sequenced sample consisted of PBMCs. This clonotype was sampled from a woman younger than 45 in good health and CMV-seronegative.

CDR3 in amino acids: CASSLGTSGTYNEQFF. The DNA for the CDR3 is TGCGCCAGCAGCCTTGGGACTAGCGGGACCTACAATGAGCAGTTCTTC. This chain connects TRBV4-3 to TRBJ2-1; 13 bases match TRBD2. Germline V lookup: CDR1 LGHNA, CDR2 YSLEER. The length of the CDR3 is 16 residues. V shed 4 bases, J shed 2 bases, and the junction held 2 bases outside the gene matches.